The 28 T cell receptor beta chains given below trace back to one sample, sequenced in a study of blood T cells in healthy people across ages. The authors ran a second PCR of about 6 to 12 cycles using a sample-barcoded 5' primer and a J-beta primer mix. TCRdb ran MiXCR on the 5' RACE reads and lists one entry per CDR3 protein. Here the sample spans 1.5 million to 1.8 million distinct CDR3 sequences, roughly two fifths being singletons. Sequencing was carried out using blood. All receptors derive from a woman aged 18-29 years in good health.

The chain combines TRBV28 with TRBJ1-2, with no clear D. Germline CDR1 reads MDHEN; CDR2 reads SYDVKM. V was cut by 2 bases and J by 6 bases, with 13 bases left in between. CDR3 size: 14 residues. The CDR3 DNA reads TGTGCCAGCAGTTTAAACTGGTCCGTCCATGGCTACACCTTC. This translates into CASSLNWSVHGYTF.

The chain combines TRBV2 with TRBJ1-2; TRBD1 might be the D (5 bases). Trimming removed 5 bases from V and 4 bases from J, with 14 bases in between. From germline, CDR1 is SNHLY and CDR2 FYNNEI. The CDR3 totals 14 residues. The CDR3 loop reads CASSSGTLVYGYTF. Written as DNA, the CDR3 is TGTGCCAGCAGTTCCGGGACGTTAGTCTATGGCTACACCTTC.

This clonotype was detected only a few times. V usage is TRBV5-6 and J usage is TRBJ2-7, with TRBD2 matching over 9 bases. J was trimmed by 5 bases and V by 6 bases; bases with no gene match: 12. The CDR3 sequence is 15 residues long. Looked up from germline, CDR1 is SGHDT and CDR2 is YYEEEE. This CDR3 reads CASNHPGLAHDEQYF. In DNA, the CDR3 is TGTGCCAGCAACCACCCGGGACTAGCCCACGACGAGCAGTACTTC.

Ten or more counts support this clonotype. The chain recombines TRBV27 with TRBJ2-1; D not resolved. Germline loops: CDR1 MNHEY, CDR2 SMNVEV (reference sequence). V was shortened by 2 bases and J by 9 bases, with 5 bases between the two germline ends. CDR3 length: 11 residues. The CDR3 DNA reads as TGTGCCAGCAGTTTAGGTCGTGAGCAGTTCTTC. Its translation is CASSLGREQFF.

This clonotype showed up just a few times. The V and J genes are TRBV28 and TRBJ2-1; 9 bases match TRBD2. Germline V CDR1 and CDR2: MDHEN, SYDVKM. With 5 bases clipped from V and 3 bases from J, the junction kept 8 bases outside the gene matches. The length of the CDR3 is 16 residues. The CDR3, as DNA: TGTGCCAGCAGTCCCTCCCTAGCGGGGAACTACAATGAGCAGTTCTTC. Translating it yields CASSPSLAGNYNEQFF.

In its sample, this clonotype was seen a few times. V and J are TRBV21-1 and TRBJ2-7; TRBD1, the table's D call, was not compared with the DNA. TRBV21-1 is termed a pseudogene. CDR3 length equals 18 residues. This CDR3 reads CASSKPITPDRGKHEQYF. Written as DNA, the CDR3 is TGTGCCAGCAGCAAACCCATTACTCCGGACAGGGGGAAGCACGAGCAGTACTTC.

This clonotype appeared a few times. The chain has TRBV6-5 and TRBJ1-1; a weak D match, TRBD1 (5 bases). The CDR3 length is 13 residues. CDR1 MNHEY and CDR2 SVGAGI come from the germline V gene. V lost 8 bases and J lost 1, with 11 bases in between. CDR3 in amino acids: CASGGRGNTEAFF. CDR3 in DNA: TGTGCCAGCGGGGGGAGGGGGAACACTGAAGCTTTCTTT.

This clonotype occurred many times. The rearrangement links TRBV27 to TRBJ2-7; D gene uncertain. This CDR3 is 14 amino acids long. V was trimmed by 3 bases and J by 3 bases, leaving 12 bases between them. CDR1 and CDR2 (germline): MNHEY, SMNVEV (reference sequence). DNA of the CDR3: TGTGCCAGCAGTTTCCAGGTTGGGGACTACGAGCAGTACTTC. Protein product: CASSFQVGDYEQYF.

This clonotype was found once. The rearrangement joins TRBV11-2 to TRBJ2-7; D call uncertain. Germline assignment: CDR1 SGHAT and CDR2 FQNNGV. The CDR3 consists of 12 residues. Deletions cut 6 bases from V and 10 bases from J, with 16 bases between. CDR3 nucleotide sequence: TGTGCCAGCAGGACCAATCAAGAGGCCCAGTACTTC. This gives the protein CASRTNQEAQYF.

Details on this clonotype: One end of the junction does not line up with germline, which may come from a read error. V gene TRBV19 combines with J gene TRBJ2-1, with 9 bases matching TRBD2. From germline, CDR1 is LNHDA and CDR2 SQIVND (reference sequence). The CDR3 is made up of 14 amino acids. CDR3 DNA sequence: TGTGCCAATAGTCTAGCGGGGAGCGAGGATGAGCAGTTCTTC. It encodes CANSLAGSEDEQFF.

The chain has TRBV12-3 or TRBV12-4 and TRBJ2-5; a weak D match, TRBD1 (5 bases). Trimming shortened V by 2 bases and J by 1 base, and 11 bases separated the two germline ends. The CDR3 covers 15 residues. In nucleotides, the CDR3 is TGTGCCAGCAGTTTAAGGGGTTCCCTCCAAGAGACCCAGTACTTC. Translated: CASSLRGSLQETQYF.

This clonotype was seen only a few times. V and J are TRBV28 and TRBJ1-5, with D tentatively TRBD1 (5 bases). The CDR3 contains 16 residues. The germline V gene has CDR1 MDHEN and CDR2 SYDVKM. V was pared by 5 bases and J by 0 bases, with 14 bases between. The CDR3 is CASSPRQSYSNQPQHF. The CDR3 DNA reads TGTGCCAGCAGTCCTAGACAGTCTTATAGCAATCAGCCCCAGCATTTT. Variable domain in full (rest from reference TRBV28 and TRBJ1-5): DVKVTQSSRYLVKRTGEKVFLECVQDMDHENMFWYRQDPGLGLRLIYFSYDVKMKEKGDIPEGYSVSREKKERFSLILESASTNQTSMYLCASSPRQSYSNQPQHFGDGTRLSIL.

The chain has TRBV2 and TRBJ1-5; 9 nucleotides align to TRBD1. Germline CDR1 is SNHLY and CDR2 is FYNNEI. Trimming cost V 11 bases and J 6 bases; bases outside gene matches: 8. There are 13 residues in the CDR3. CDR3 residues: CASRTGVAQPQHF. The CDR3 nucleotides read TGTGCCTCTAGGACAGGGGTAGCTCAGCCCCAGCATTTT.

The gene calls are TRBV27 and TRBJ2-5, with TRBD2 identical over 11 bases. The J call may not be correct, given that the DNA end is closer to TRBJ2-7. The CDR3 extends over 15 amino acids. The germline V gene has CDR1 MNHEY and CDR2 SMNVEV (reference sequence). CDR3 nucleotides: TGTGCCAGCAGGTTACTAGCGGGAGAATTGTACGAGCAGTACTTC. This gives the protein CASRLLAGELYEQYF.

This clonotype occurred a few times. The DNA for the CDR3 is TGTGCCAGCAGCACCCGGGACAGGGGTTCCAGCTCCTACAATGAGCAGTTCTTC. Translating it yields CASSTRDRGSSSYNEQFF. The chain is built from TRBV7-9 and TRBJ2-1; TRBD1 aligns across 10 bases. Germline values: CDR1 SEHNR, CDR2 FQNEAQ (reference sequence). This CDR3 comprises 18 residues. J lost 0 bases, V lost 5 bases, and 10 bases had no gene match.

This clonotype has a handful of counts. J is TRBJ1-2 and V is TRBV5-1; tentatively, D is TRBD1 (5 bases). V was cut by 1 base and J by 8 bases, with 18 bases left in between. Germline V gene sequence: CDR1 SGHRS, CDR2 YFSETQ. The CDR3 contains 15 residues. In DNA, the CDR3 is TGCGCCAGCAGCTTGAGGACGGGACCTCAGGAGGGCTACACCTTC. The encoded protein is CASSLRTGPQEGYTF. The whole variable domain, remainder taken from reference TRBV5-1 and TRBJ1-2, is KAGVTQTPRYLIKTRGQQVTLSCSPISGHRSVSWYQQTPGQGLQFLFEYFSETQRNKGNFPGRFSGRQFSNSRSEMNVSTLELGDSALYLCASSLRTGPQEGYTFGSGTRLTVV.

This clonotype was counted between two and nine times. The rearrangement links TRBV7-8 to TRBJ2-1; weak D call: TRBD1 (5 bases). Between the trimmed V and J ends, which lost 0 bases and 4 bases, there was a span of 7 bases. CDR3 length equals 14 residues. Germline V gene lookup returns CDR1 SGHVS and CDR2 FQNEAQ. As DNA, the CDR3 is TGTGCCAGCAGCTTAGCGGACAAATACAATGAGCAGTTCTTC. Residues: CASSLADKYNEQFF.

This clonotype was seen a few times. CDR3 sequence reads: CASSPRGDSGGANEQFF. The DNA for the CDR3 is TGTGCCAGCAGCCCGCGAGGTGATAGCGGGGGGGCGAATGAGCAGTTCTTC. The chain combines TRBV9 with TRBJ2-1; TRBD2 matches 11 bases. The length of the CDR3 is 17 residues. CDR1 and CDR2 from the germline V gene are SGDLS and YYNGEE. J gave up 7 bases and V 4 bases, and 13 bases lay outside the gene matches.

About this clonotype: Germline is not matched at one junction end, which may reflect a read error. The V and J genes are TRBV5-1 and TRBJ2-1, with TRBD2 matching over 8 bases. Looked up from germline, CDR1 is SGHRS and CDR2 is YFSETQ. There are 15 residues in the CDR3. Here the CDR3 reads CARSLSGTRGIEQFF. The DNA for the CDR3 is TGCGCCAGAAGCTTATCCGGGACTAGGGGAATAGAGCAGTTCTTC.

V is TRBV15 and J is TRBJ1-1; D gene unclear. The germline gives CDR1 LNHNV, CDR2 YYDKDF (reference sequence). This CDR3 spans 16 amino acids. With 6 bases removed from V and 5 bases from J, the gap between germline ends came to 22 bases. CDR3 coding DNA: TGTGCCACCAGATTGGGTCAGGAGACCCCCGGGACTGAAGCTTTCTTT. It is translated as CATRLGQETPGTEAFF.

This chain uses TRBV6-2 or TRBV6-3 with TRBJ2-1; D remains ambiguous. The V gene's germline CDR1 is MNHEY and CDR2 SVGEGT. V was pared by 6 bases and J by 7 bases, with 7 bases between. This CDR3 contains 11 residues. CDR3 sequence reads: CASRVANEQFF. In nucleotides, the CDR3 is TGTGCCAGCAGAGTGGCGAATGAGCAGTTCTTC.

The V gene is TRBV7-9, the J gene TRBJ1-5, with D maybe TRBD1 (6 bases). The CDR3 loop spans 16 amino acids. The germline V gene has CDR1 SEHNR and CDR2 FQNEAQ (reference sequence). Trimming removed 2 bases at V and 2 bases at J, with 13 bases between. The CDR3 DNA reads as TGTGCCAGCAGCTTATATAGAGGGGGAGGCAATCAGCCCCAGCATTTT. As protein: CASSLYRGGGNQPQHF.

The chain uses TRBV7-2 and TRBJ2-7, with 10 bases matching TRBD2. V was pared by 7 bases and J by 7 bases, with 25 bases of the junction left unmatched. Germline-derived CDR1 and CDR2 are SGHTA and FQGNSA. This CDR3 has 19 residues. CDR3: CASNLRGASGSTWGNEQYF. CDR3 DNA: TGTGCCAGCAACCTTCGGGGGGCTAGCGGGAGCACATGGGGCAATGAGCAGTACTTC. The full variable domain, completed using reference TRBV7-2 and TRBJ2-7, is GAGVSQSPSNKVTEKGKDVELRCDPISGHTALYWYRQSLGQGLEFLIYFQGNSAPDKSGLPSDRFSAERTGGSVSTLTIQRTQQEDSAVYLCASNLRGASGSTWGNEQYFGPGTRLTVT.

J is TRBJ1-2 and V is TRBV18; D is undetermined. Per germline, CDR1 KGHSH and CDR2 LQKENI. V was trimmed by 1 base and J by 5 bases, leaving 11 bases between them. The CDR3 spans 14 residues. The CDR3 protein is CASSPQAESYGYTF. In DNA, the CDR3 is TGTGCCAGCTCACCACAAGCGGAGTCTTATGGCTACACCTTC.

The J gene is TRBJ2-5, the V gene TRBV4-1, with D perhaps matching TRBD2 (6 bases). With the DNA end fitting TRBJ2-7 better, the J assignment may be wrong. This CDR3 contains 15 residues. Germline V CDR1 and CDR2: MGHRA, YSYEKL. The CDR3: CASSQPGLVIYEQYF. The CDR3, as DNA: TGCGCCAGCAGCCAACCGGGACTCGTGATCTACGAGCAGTACTTC.

The V call is TRBV25-1, the J call TRBJ1-6; D is uncertain. The CDR3 is 14 amino acids. Trimming removed 5 bases at V and 9 bases at J, with 14 bases between. Per the germline V gene, CDR1 is MGHDK and CDR2 is SYGVNS. CDR3 loop: CASSPTPGPSPLHF. CDR3 DNA: TGTGCCAGCAGTCCGACCCCCGGACCTTCACCCCTCCACTTT.

The chain employs TRBV20-1 and TRBJ1-5; possibly TRBD1 for D (5 bases). This CDR3 contains 15 residues. Germline CDR1 reads DFQATT; CDR2 reads SNEGSKA (reference sequence). CDR3 in DNA: TGCAGCCCCCGAGATGTGGGCAGAGGGGATCAGCCCCAGCATTTT. Its protein is CSPRDVGRGDQPQHF.

J is TRBJ2-5 and V is TRBV5-1; TRBD1 agrees at 9 bases. From germline, CDR1 is SGHRS and CDR2 YFSETQ. CDR3 length: 14 residues. Trimming took 4 bases from V and 5 from J; bases not matched to a gene: 6. The CDR3 is CASSRDREMETQYF. The CDR3 bases are TGCGCCAGCAGCAGGGACAGGGAGATGGAGACCCAGTACTTC.